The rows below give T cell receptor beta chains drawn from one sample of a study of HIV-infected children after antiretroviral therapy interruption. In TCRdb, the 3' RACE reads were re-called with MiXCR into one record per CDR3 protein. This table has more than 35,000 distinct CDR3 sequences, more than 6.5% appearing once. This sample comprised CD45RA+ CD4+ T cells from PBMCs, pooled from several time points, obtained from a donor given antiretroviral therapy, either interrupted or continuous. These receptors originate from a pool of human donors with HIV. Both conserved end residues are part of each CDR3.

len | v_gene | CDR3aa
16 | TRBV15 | CATSRAEIWVNTEAFF
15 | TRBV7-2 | CASSLVRGVSETQYF
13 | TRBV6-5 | CASSGQPNQPQHF
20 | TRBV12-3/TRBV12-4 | CASSFPGQGRLRDRLYEQYF
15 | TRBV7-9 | CASSPRGTGASPLHF
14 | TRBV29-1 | CSVEEVPWTDTQYF
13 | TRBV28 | CASSYDRSRSQHF
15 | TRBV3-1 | CASSQALPGRNEQYF
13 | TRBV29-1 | CSVSGTSGETQYF
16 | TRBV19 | CASSLLSGSPYNEQFF
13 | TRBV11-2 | CASSLGLVETQYF
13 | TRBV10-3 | CATRLAETYEQYF
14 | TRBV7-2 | CASNLQGTDTEAFF
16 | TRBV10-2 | CASSAKMSKDTGELFF
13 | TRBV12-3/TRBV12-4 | CASSYTGEDTQYF
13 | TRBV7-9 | CASSPTGKDTLYF
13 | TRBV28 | CAPPGLAGYEQYF
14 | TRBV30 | CAWSLGGPAETLYF